These 2 T cell receptor beta chains were all obtained from the same sample, sequenced in a study of T cell changes during pregnancy in multiple sclerosis. Only in-frame clones appear in the TCRdb table, and some are missing; sequencing was by immunoSEQ multiplex PCR. The table records about 44,000 clones, roughly 92% of them present only once. The sequences come from CD4+ T cells from peripheral blood mononuclear cells, collected in the first trimester of pregnancy. All receptors come from a female donor with multiple sclerosis, enrolled in a pregnancy study.

The genes are TRBV28 and TRBJ1-2, with TRBD1 matching over 9 bases. Germline assignment: CDR1 MDHEN and CDR2 SYDVKM. V dropped 5 bases and J dropped 6; count of bases not matched to a gene: 10. This CDR3 is 15 amino acids long. The CDR3 is CASSKDRGDYHGYTF. CDR3 coding DNA: TGTGCCAGCAGTAAGGACAGGGGAGACTATCATGGCTACACCTTC.

The rearrangement links TRBV5-8 to TRBJ2-2, with D maybe TRBD1 (5 bases). V lost 0 bases to trimming and J lost 2 bases, with 8 bases between them. Germline CDR1 and CDR2: SGHTS and YDEGEE. This CDR3 is 15 amino acids long. Here the CDR3 reads CASSLGQGNTGELFF. DNA of the CDR3: TGTGCCAGCAGCTTGGGGCAGGGAAACACCGGGGAGCTGTTTTTT.